One and the same sample provided the 20 T cell receptor beta chains below, sequenced in a study of beta chain features in type 1 diabetes. The authors reverse transcribed all of the isolated RNA, so sequencing captured expressed TCRB transcripts. Assay: immunoSEQ multiplex PCR; the TCRdb copy retains only in-frame clones and omits some. The table lists 900,000 or so clones, roughly 15% of them singletons. Sequencing was carried out using naive CD4+ T cells from blood. These receptors originate from a woman aged 18-29 years in good health.

This clone showed up just a few times. V usage is TRBV7-3 and J usage is TRBJ2-2, with D perhaps assigned TRBD1 or TRBD2 (5 bases each). CDR1 is SGHTA and CDR2 is FQGTGA in the germline V gene. The CDR3 spans 14 residues. V lost 6 bases, J lost 2 bases, and 10 bases lay in between. CDR3 sequence reads: CASSWGINTGELFF. The CDR3 bases are TGTGCCAGCAGTTGGGGGATTAACACCGGGGAGCTGTTTTTT. The complete variable domain, with remaining parts taken from reference TRBV7-3 and TRBJ2-2, reads GAGVSQTPSNKVTEKGKYVELRCDPISGHTALYWYRQSLGQGPEFLIYFQGTGAADDSGLPNDRFFAVRPEGSVSTLKIQRTERGDSAVYLCASSWGINTGELFFGEGSRLTVL.

This clone was detected a few times. J is TRBJ2-5 and V is TRBV4-2; 8 bases are shared with TRBD2. CDR3 length: 14 amino acids. Germline-derived CDR1 and CDR2 are LGHNA and YNFKEQ. Trimming at V came to 0 bases and at J to 7 bases, leaving 4 bases not matched to a gene. This chain's CDR3 is CASSQEGLDGTQYF. The CDR3 DNA is TGTGCCAGCAGCCAAGAGGGACTAGATGGGACCCAGTACTTC.

The table lists this clone with a few counts. The chain couples TRBV7-9 to TRBJ2-5; the match to TRBD2 covers 9 bases. Trimming cost V 5 bases and J 5 bases; bases outside gene matches: 18. In germline, CDR1 is SEHNR, CDR2 FQNEAQ (reference sequence). The CDR3 totals 18 residues. CDR3 protein: CASSILGGRAHRTETQYF. The CDR3 nucleotides read TGTGCCAGCAGCATACTGGGCGGGAGGGCCCATCGCACGGAGACCCAGTACTTC.

The CDR3 nucleotides are TGTGCCAGCAGCTCCGGGACAGGGACAGATACGCAGTATTTT. Translating gives CASSSGTGTDTQYF. The chain employs TRBV7-6 and TRBJ2-3; 9 bases line up with TRBD1. The CDR3 sequence is 14 residues long. Trimming removed 4 bases from V and 3 bases from J; junction bases left unmatched: 2. Per the germline V gene, CDR1 is SGHVS and CDR2 is FNYEAQ.

This clone was observed a handful of times. V and J are TRBV4-2 and TRBJ2-7; 11 bases agree with TRBD2. V lost 5 bases and J lost 6; bases outside the gene matches: 9. The V gene's germline CDR1 is LGHNA and CDR2 YNFKEQ. The length of the CDR3 is 15 residues. CDR3 sequence reads: CASSYTLAGVGEQYF. CDR3 nucleotides: TGTGCCAGCAGCTACACACTAGCGGGAGTTGGCGAGCAGTACTTC.

This clone was observed a few times. The chain has TRBV7-9 and TRBJ1-2, with D unresolved. The CDR3 is 14 amino acids. CDR1 is SEHNR and CDR2 is FQNEAQ in the germline V gene (reference sequence). Trimming removed 1 base at V and 3 bases at J, with 9 bases between. CDR3 residues: CASSLDLADYGYTF. CDR3 nucleotide sequence: TGTGCCAGCAGCTTAGATCTGGCAGACTATGGCTACACCTTC.

The rearrangement uses TRBV25-1 and TRBJ2-3; D unresolved. The CDR3 has 14 residues. V was trimmed by 7 bases and J by 2 bases, leaving 13 bases between them. Per the germline V gene, CDR1 is MGHDK and CDR2 is SYGVNS. For the CDR3, the DNA is TGTGCCAGCACCGTGGGCATCTCCACAGATACGCAGTATTTT. Translating gives CASTVGISTDTQYF.

The chain carries TRBV19 and TRBJ2-1; D gene ambiguous. CDR1 LNHDA and CDR2 SQIVND come from the germline V gene (reference sequence). The V end was cut by 4 bases, the J end by 2 bases, with 18 bases between. The CDR3 consists of 17 residues. CDR3 sequence reads: CASSTRWVAVTYNEQFF. CDR3 in DNA: TGTGCCAGTAGTACCCGTTGGGTAGCAGTAACCTACAATGAGCAGTTCTTC.

The V call is TRBV7-9, the J call TRBJ2-7; D is perhaps TRBD2 (5 bases). Germline values: CDR1 SEHNR, CDR2 FQNEAQ (reference sequence). The CDR3 has 14 amino acids. V gave up 5 bases and J gave up 2 bases, with 13 bases separating them. DNA for the CDR3: TGTGCCAGCAGCCGAGCGGCAGTTACCTACGAGCAGTACTTC. Its translation is CASSRAAVTYEQYF.

The V gene is TRBV4-3, the J gene TRBJ1-1; unclear D gene. V gave up 0 bases and J gave up 1 base, with 9 bases separating them. Germline V gene data show CDR1 as LGHNA and CDR2 as YSLEER. This CDR3 region has 15 residues. The CDR3 reads CASSQDQAGNTEAFF. CDR3 sequence (DNA): TGCGCCAGCAGCCAAGATCAAGCGGGGAACACTGAAGCTTTCTTT.

The chain couples TRBV11-2 to TRBJ2-2, with 13 nucleotides matching TRBD2. V lost 5 bases and J lost 5; bases outside the gene matches: 5. The CDR3 totals 16 residues. From germline, CDR1 is SGHAT and CDR2 FQNNGV. The CDR3 region is CASSGGLAGVTGELFF. CDR3 bases: TGTGCCAGCAGCGGAGGACTAGCGGGAGTTACCGGGGAGCTGTTTTTT.

The V call is TRBV12-5, the J call TRBJ2-7, with D possibly being TRBD1 (5 bases). There are 13 residues in the CDR3. Germline V CDR1 and CDR2: LGHNT, FRNRAP. V lost 9 bases and J 3 bases, leaving 15 bases between the germline ends. The DNA of the CDR3 is TGTGCTAGATGCCCCCCCAGGGACTACGAGCAGTACTTC. It encodes CARCPPRDYEQYF.

V gene TRBV10-3 combines with J gene TRBJ2-1; D is unresolved. Per the germline V gene, CDR1 is ENHRY and CDR2 is SYGVKD. The CDR3 length is 18 residues. V lost 1 base and J lost 0, with 16 bases in between. CDR3 loop: CAISEYDPAPSSYNEQFF. Written as DNA, the CDR3 is TGTGCCATCAGTGAGTACGACCCGGCGCCCAGCTCCTACAATGAGCAGTTCTTC.

The chain has TRBV6-5 and TRBJ2-2; perhaps TRBD2 as D (5 bases). This CDR3 comprises 15 residues. The V gene's germline CDR1 is MNHEY and CDR2 SVGAGI. V shed 4 bases and J shed 4 bases, with 13 bases lying between them. This CDR3 is CASSLRAASTGELFF. The CDR3, as DNA: TGTGCCAGCAGTTTGCGAGCGGCCAGCACCGGGGAGCTGTTTTTT.

The sample holds a few counts of this clone. The rearrangement uses TRBV7-9 and TRBJ1-1; no clear D. The CDR3 covers 14 residues. CDR1 is SEHNR and CDR2 is FQNEAQ in the germline V gene (reference sequence). V was cut by 3 bases and J by 1 base, with 9 bases left in between. Here the CDR3 DNA reads TGTGCCAGCAGCTTGGGGAGTGGGAACACTGAAGCTTTCTTT. This gives the protein CASSLGSGNTEAFF.

V gene TRBV4-3 combines with J gene TRBJ2-7; 11 bases fit TRBD2. Germline CDR1 LGHNA, CDR2 YSLEER. This CDR3 contains 15 residues. Trimming cost V 1 base and J 3 bases; bases outside gene matches: 2. The CDR3 is CASSQAGTSGYEQYF. The DNA for the CDR3 is TGCGCCAGCAGCCAAGCCGGGACTAGCGGCTACGAGCAGTACTTC.

The V and J genes are TRBV28 and TRBJ2-3, with TRBD1 identical over 9 bases. The CDR3 length is 16 residues. CDR1 is MDHEN and CDR2 is SYDVKM in the germline V gene. After removal of 1 base from V and 2 bases from J, the junction contained 4 bases not matched to a gene. The CDR3 loop reads CASSLFRQGVTDTQYF. The CDR3 DNA reads TGTGCCAGCAGTTTATTCCGACAGGGGGTCACAGATACGCAGTATTTT.

The CDR3 coding sequence is TGTGCCAGCAGCCCTAGGAACGCCTTAACGGGTGAGCAGTACTTC. The encoded protein is CASSPRNALTGEQYF. This chain uses TRBV7-3 with TRBJ2-7; D is undetermined. The V and J ends lost 5 bases and 7 bases respectively, with 21 bases between them. Germline CDR1 SGHTA, CDR2 FQGTGA. CDR3 length: 15 amino acids.

In regard to this clone: This CDR3 is also generated by other DNA sequences in the sample. The V call is TRBV5-1, the J call TRBJ1-2, with no clear D. The CDR3 totals 14 residues. Germline-derived CDR1 and CDR2 are SGHRS and YFSETQ. Deletions cut 0 bases from V and 0 bases from J, with 6 bases between. The DNA of the CDR3 is TGCGCCAGCAGCTTGGGCAGCCCTAACTATGGCTACACCTTC. Its translation is CASSLGSPNYGYTF.

This clone was counted only a few times. This sequence joins TRBV6-9 and TRBJ2-7, with 9 bases matching TRBD1. Germline values: CDR1 MNHGY, CDR2 SVAAGI. The CDR3 is 18 residues long. V lost 4 bases, J lost 3 bases, and 16 bases stayed unmatched. The CDR3 loop reads CASSFPLTGGSFLYEQYF. CDR3 sequence (DNA): TGTGCCAGCAGTTTCCCCCTGACAGGGGGTTCCTTCCTCTACGAGCAGTACTTC.